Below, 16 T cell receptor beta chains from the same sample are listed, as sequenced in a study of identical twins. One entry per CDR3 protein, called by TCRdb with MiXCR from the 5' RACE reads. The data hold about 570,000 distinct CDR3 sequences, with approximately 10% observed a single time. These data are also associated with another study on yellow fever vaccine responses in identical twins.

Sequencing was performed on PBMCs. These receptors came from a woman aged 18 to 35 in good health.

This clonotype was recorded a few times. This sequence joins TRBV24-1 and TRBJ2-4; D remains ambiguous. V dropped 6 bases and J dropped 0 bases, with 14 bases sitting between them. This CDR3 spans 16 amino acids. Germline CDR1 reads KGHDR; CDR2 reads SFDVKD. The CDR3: CATSPSRGSAKNIQYF. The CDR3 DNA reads TGTGCCACCAGTCCTTCTAGAGGATCAGCCAAAAACATTCAGTACTTC.

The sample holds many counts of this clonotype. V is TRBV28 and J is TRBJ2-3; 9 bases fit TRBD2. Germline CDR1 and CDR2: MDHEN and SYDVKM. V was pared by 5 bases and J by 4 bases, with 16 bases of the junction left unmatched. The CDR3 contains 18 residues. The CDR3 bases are TGTGCCAGCAGTAGGGGCTTGAGGAGCGGGGGGTCTTCAGATACGCAGTATTTT. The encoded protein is CASSRGLRSGGSSDTQYF.

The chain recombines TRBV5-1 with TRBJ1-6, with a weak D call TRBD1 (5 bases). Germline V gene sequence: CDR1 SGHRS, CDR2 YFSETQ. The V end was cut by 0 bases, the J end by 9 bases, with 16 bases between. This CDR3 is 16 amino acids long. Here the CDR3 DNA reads TGCGCCAGCAGCTTGGAAAGCCCAGGGACGGGTTCACCCCTCCACTTT. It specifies CASSLESPGTGSPLHF. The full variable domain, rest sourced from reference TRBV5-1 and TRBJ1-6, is KAGVTQTPRYLIKTRGQQVTLSCSPISGHRSVSWYQQTPGQGLQFLFEYFSETQRNKGNFPGRFSGRQFSNSRSEMNVSTLELGDSALYLCASSLESPGTGSPLHFGNGTRLTVT.

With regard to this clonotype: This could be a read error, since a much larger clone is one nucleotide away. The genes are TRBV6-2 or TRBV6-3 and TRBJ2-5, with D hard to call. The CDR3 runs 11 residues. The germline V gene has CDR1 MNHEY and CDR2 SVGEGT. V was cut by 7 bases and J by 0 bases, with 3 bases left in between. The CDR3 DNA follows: TGTGCCAGCACCCACCAAGAGACCCAGTACTTC. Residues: CASTHQETQYF.

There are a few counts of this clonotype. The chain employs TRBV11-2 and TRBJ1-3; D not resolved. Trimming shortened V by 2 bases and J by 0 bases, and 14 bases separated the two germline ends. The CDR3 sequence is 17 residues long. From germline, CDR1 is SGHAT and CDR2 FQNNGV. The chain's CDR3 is CASSLMEGFSSGNTIYF. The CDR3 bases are TGTGCCAGCAGCTTAATGGAGGGATTTAGCTCTGGAAACACCATATATTTT.

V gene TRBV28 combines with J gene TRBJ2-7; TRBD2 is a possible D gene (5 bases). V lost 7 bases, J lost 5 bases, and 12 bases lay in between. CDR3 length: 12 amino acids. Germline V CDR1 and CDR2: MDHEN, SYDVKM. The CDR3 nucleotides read TGTGCCAGCACATCGTCCGGGGACGAGCAGTACTTC. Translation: CASTSSGDEQYF.

The CDR3 DNA reads TGTGCCAGCAGGCCACCGGGACTAGCCGGGGGTGAGCAGTTCTTC. Translation gives CASRPPGLAGGEQFF. The chain couples TRBV6-2 or TRBV6-3 to TRBJ2-1, with 9 bases identical to TRBD2. Trimming cost V 6 bases and J 9 bases; bases outside gene matches: 12. This CDR3 is 15 amino acids long. Germline loops: CDR1 MNHEY, CDR2 SVGEGT.

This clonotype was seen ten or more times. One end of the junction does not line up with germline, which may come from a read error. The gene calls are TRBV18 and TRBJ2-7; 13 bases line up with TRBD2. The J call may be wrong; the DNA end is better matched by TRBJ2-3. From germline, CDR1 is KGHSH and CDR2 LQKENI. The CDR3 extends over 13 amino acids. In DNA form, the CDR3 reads TGCGCCAGCAGCCCCGGACTAGCGGGAGAACAGTATTTT. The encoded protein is CASSPGLAGEQYF.

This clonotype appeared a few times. The CDR3 spells CASSLRGRNEQYF. The CDR3 coding sequence is TGTGCCAGCAGCTTAAGGGGAAGGAACGAGCAGTACTTC. The chain couples TRBV7-9 to TRBJ2-7; tentative D call: TRBD1 (5 bases). The V end lost 2 bases, the J end lost 5 bases, and 10 bases lay between the germline ends. The CDR3 is 13 amino acids. Per germline, CDR1 SEHNR and CDR2 FQNEAQ (reference sequence).

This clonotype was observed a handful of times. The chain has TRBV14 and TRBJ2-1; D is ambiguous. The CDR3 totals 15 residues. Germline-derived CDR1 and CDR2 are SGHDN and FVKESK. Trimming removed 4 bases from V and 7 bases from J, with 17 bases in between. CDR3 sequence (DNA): TGTGCCAGCAGCCCAGACGGAACCAAAGTAAATGAGCAGTTCTTC. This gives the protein CASSPDGTKVNEQFF. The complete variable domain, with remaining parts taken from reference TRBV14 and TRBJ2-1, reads EAGVTQFPSHSVIEKGQTVTLRCDPISGHDNLYWYRRVMGKEIKFLLHFVKESKQDESGMPNNRFLAERTGGTYSTLKVQPAELEDSGVYFCASSPDGTKVNEQFFGPGTRLTVL.

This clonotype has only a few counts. CDR3 coding DNA: TGTGCCAGCAGCGCCCTCGCCGTCCAAGAGACCCAGTACTTC. The encoded protein is CASSALAVQETQYF. The V gene is TRBV5-6, the J gene TRBJ2-5; no firm D call. CDR1 SGHDT and CDR2 YYEEEE come from the germline V gene. The CDR3 covers 14 residues. V was pared by 4 bases and J by 1 base, with 11 bases between.

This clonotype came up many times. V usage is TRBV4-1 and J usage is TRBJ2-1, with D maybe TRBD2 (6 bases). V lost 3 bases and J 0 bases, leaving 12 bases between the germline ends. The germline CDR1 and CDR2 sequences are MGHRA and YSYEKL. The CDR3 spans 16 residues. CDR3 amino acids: CASSQAGPSSYNEQFF. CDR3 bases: TGCGCCAGCAGCCAGGCGGGGCCCAGCTCCTACAATGAGCAGTTCTTC.

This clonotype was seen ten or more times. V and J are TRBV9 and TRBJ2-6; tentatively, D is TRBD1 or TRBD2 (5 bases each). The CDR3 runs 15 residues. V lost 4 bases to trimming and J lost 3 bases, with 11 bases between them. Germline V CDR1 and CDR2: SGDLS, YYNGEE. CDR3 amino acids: CASSREGRGANVLTF. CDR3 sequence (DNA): TGTGCCAGCAGCAGAGAGGGGCGTGGGGCCAACGTCCTGACTTTC.

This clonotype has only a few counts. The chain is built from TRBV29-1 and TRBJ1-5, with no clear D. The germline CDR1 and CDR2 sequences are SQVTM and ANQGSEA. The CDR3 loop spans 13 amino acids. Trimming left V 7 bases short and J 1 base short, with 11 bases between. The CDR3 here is CSARISSNQPQHF. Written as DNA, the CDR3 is TGCAGCGCCAGAATTTCCAGCAATCAGCCCCAGCATTTT.

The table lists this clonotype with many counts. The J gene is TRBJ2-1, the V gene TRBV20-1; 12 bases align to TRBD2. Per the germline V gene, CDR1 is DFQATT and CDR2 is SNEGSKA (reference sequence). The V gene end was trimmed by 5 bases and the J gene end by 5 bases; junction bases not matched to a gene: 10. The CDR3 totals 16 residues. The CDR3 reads CSAWGLAGGRNNEQFF. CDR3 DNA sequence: TGCAGTGCTTGGGGGCTAGCGGGAGGGAGGAACAATGAGCAGTTCTTC.

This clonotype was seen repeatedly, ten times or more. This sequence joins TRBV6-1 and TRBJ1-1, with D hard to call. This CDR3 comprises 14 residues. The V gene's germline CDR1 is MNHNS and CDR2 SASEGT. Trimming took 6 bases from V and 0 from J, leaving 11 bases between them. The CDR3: CASRANVLNTEAFF. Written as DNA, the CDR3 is TGTGCCAGCAGGGCGAACGTTTTGAACACTGAAGCTTTCTTT.